These T cell receptor beta chains were read from a single sample in a study of OX40 agonist ivuxolimab in advanced cancers. Clones were read by immunoSEQ multiplex PCR, and TCRdb kept only the in-frame ones, dropping some. The data contain about 70,000 clones, around nine tenths of them singletons. The material was CD4+ or CD8+ T cells sorted from blood, obtained in a trial of the OX40 agonist ivuxolimab. Source of these receptors: an adult with an advanced solid tumor such as melanoma, head and neck, liver or kidney cancer. Each CDR3 is given with its conserved first and last residue.

length	V	J	CDR3
16	TRBV4-3	TRBJ2-7	CASSQEPAGVSYEQYF
15	TRBV10-3	TRBJ2-5	CAISEGIPDGETQYF
16	TRBV5-1	TRBJ2-3	CASSLEGGLRTDTQYF
12	TRBV7-9	TRBJ1-2	CASGVRTAGYTF
13	TRBV11-2	NA	CASSLVGSYEQYF
15	TRBV27	TRBJ2-1	CASSPDVANYNEQFF
12	TRBV29-1	TRBJ2-7	CSGRGQGVEQYF
11	TRBV23-1	TRBJ2-1	CASSDATGYVF
15	TRBV11-3	TRBJ2-2	CASSPDRFPTGELFF
15	TRBV6-6	TRBJ2-5	CASSHGTGGGETQYF
15	TRBV7-6	TRBJ2-3	CASSLGSLVGDTQYF
16	TRBV6-5	TRBJ2-7	CASSYSETDPPYEQYF
16	TRBV5-4	TRBJ1-6	CASSLEVGGLESPLHF
13	TRBV5-8	TRBJ2-7	CASSFGSSYEQYF
13	TRBV30	TRBJ1-5	CAWSVHLGQPQHF
16	TRBV7-9	TRBJ2-7	CASSSTASGGGPQWYF
14	TRBV5-1	TRBJ2-5	CASSLMFNQETQYF
15	TRBV5-4	TRBJ2-7	CASSLFQANPYEQYF
16	TRBV10-1	TRBJ1-6	CASSESTEGDNSPLHF
14	TRBV11-2	TRBJ2-2	CAIPTSIGTGELFF
16	TRBV4-3	TRBJ2-3	CASSQDGSGEADTQYF
13	TRBV27	TRBJ2-1	CASSFGSYNEQFF
13	TRBV19	TRBJ2-1	CASSLGFGNEQFF
14	TRBV4-1	TRBJ2-5	CASSQDLSRETQYF
14	TRBV4-3	TRBJ1-2	CASSQDPTGPGYTF
11	TRBV7-9	TRBJ2-7	CASSLGREQYF
13	TRBV11-2	TRBJ1-1	CASSSRGGTEAFF
13	TRBV25-1	TRBJ2-7	CASSVKGANEQYF
15	TRBV7-6	TRBJ1-5	CASSLWGWGNQPQHF
15	TRBV5-1	TRBJ2-7	CASSLGSGDSYEQYF
15	TRBV11-2	TRBJ1-1	CASSFLVTQDTEAFF
13	TRBV6-6	TRBJ1-1	CASSPGRGTEAFF
17	TRBV4-1	TRBJ2-5	CASSQEAPGTDQETQYF
15	TRBV19	TRBJ2-1	CASTGPLVPYNEQFF
14	TRBV6-5	TRBJ1-1	CASSYNGKNTEAFF
16	TRBV4-3	TRBJ2-7	CASSLQDRGEAYEQYF
15	TRBV5-4	TRBJ2-2	CASRPERGNTGELFF
12	TRBV7-9	TRBJ1-2	CASSLGAEGYTF
16	TRBV6-1	TRBJ2-3	CASSEVAGRAGGSQYF
17	TRBV5-1	TRBJ2-5	CASSLAVFGGNQETQYF
15	TRBV5-1	TRBJ2-7	CASSMTGGEDYEQYF
17	TRBV9	TRBJ2-2	CASSAGGVVTNTGELFF